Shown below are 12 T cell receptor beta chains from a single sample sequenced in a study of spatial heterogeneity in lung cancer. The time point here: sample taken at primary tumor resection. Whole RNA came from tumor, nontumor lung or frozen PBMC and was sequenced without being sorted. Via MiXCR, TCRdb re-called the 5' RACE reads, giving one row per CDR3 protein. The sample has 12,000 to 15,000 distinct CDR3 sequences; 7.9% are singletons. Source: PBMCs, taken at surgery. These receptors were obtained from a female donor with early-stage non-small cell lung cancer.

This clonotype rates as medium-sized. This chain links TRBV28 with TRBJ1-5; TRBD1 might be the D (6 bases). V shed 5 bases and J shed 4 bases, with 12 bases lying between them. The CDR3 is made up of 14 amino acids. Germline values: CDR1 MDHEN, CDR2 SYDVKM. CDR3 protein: CASSPLQGNQPQHF. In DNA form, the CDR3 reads TGTGCCAGCAGTCCGCTACAGGGTAATCAGCCCCAGCATTTT.

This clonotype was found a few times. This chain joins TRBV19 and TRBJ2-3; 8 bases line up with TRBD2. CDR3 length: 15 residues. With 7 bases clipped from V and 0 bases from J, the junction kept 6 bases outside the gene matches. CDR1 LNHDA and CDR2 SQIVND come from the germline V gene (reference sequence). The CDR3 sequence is CASKERGPSTDTQYF. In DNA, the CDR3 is TGTGCCAGTAAGGAGCGGGGGCCCAGCACAGATACGCAGTATTTT.

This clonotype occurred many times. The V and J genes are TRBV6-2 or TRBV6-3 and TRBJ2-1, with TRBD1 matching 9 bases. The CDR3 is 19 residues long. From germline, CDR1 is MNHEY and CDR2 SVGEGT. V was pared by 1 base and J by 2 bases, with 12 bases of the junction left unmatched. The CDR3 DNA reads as TGTGCCAGCAGTTACTTGACAGGGGGAGGGTCATTCCCCTACAATGAGCAGTTCTTC. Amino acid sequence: CASSYLTGGGSFPYNEQFF.

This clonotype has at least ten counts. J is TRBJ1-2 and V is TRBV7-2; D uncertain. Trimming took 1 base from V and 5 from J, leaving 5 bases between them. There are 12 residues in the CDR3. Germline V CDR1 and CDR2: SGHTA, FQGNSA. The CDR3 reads CASSLGPYGYTF. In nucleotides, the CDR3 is TGTGCCAGCAGCTTAGGCCCATATGGCTACACCTTC. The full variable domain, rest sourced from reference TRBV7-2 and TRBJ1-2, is GAGVSQSPSNKVTEKGKDVELRCDPISGHTALYWYRQSLGQGLEFLIYFQGNSAPDKSGLPSDRFSAERTGGSVSTLTIQRTQQEDSAVYLCASSLGPYGYTFGSGTRLTVV.

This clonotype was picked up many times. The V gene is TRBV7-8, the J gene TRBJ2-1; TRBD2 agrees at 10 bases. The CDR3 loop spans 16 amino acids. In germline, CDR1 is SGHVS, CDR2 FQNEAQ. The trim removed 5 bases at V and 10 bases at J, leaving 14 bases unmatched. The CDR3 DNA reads TGTGCCAGCAGCCCAAGGAGTAGCGGGGGGTCTTTAGAGCAGTTCTTC. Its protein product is CASSPRSSGGSLEQFF.

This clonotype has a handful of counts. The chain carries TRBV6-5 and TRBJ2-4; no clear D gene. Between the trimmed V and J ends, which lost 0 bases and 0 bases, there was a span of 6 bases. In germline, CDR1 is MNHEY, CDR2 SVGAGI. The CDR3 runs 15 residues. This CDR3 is CASSYSRLAKNIQYF. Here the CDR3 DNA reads TGTGCCAGCAGTTACTCAAGGCTAGCCAAAAACATTCAGTACTTC.

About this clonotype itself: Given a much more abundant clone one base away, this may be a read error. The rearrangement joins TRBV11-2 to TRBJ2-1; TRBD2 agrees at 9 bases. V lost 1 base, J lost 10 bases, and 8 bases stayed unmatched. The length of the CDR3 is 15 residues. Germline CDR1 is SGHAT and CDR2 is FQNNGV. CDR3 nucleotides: TGTGCCAGCAGCTTAGGGGGACTAGCTATGGAAGAGCAGTTCTTC. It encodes CASSLGGLAMEEQFF.

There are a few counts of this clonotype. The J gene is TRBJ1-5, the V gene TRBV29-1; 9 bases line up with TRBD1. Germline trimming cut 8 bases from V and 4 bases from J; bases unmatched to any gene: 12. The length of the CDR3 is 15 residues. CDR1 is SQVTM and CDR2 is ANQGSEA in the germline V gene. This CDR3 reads CSFSAGTGKNQPQHF. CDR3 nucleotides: TGCAGCTTCTCGGCCGGGACAGGGAAGAATCAGCCCCAGCATTTT.

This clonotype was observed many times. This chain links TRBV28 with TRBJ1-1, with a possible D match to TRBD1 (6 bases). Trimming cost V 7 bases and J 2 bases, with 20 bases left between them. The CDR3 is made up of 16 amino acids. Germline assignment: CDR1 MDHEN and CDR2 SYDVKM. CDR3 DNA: TGTGCCAGCACCCAAGGTGGGGGGGCGGGAAACACTGAAGCTTTCTTT. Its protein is CASTQGGGAGNTEAFF.

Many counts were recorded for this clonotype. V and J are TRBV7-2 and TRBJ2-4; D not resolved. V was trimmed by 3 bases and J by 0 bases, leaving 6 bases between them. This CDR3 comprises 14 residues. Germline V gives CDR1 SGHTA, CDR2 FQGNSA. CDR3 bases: TGTGCCAGCAGCTTCAGAGTAGCCAAAAACATTCAGTACTTC. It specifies CASSFRVAKNIQYF.

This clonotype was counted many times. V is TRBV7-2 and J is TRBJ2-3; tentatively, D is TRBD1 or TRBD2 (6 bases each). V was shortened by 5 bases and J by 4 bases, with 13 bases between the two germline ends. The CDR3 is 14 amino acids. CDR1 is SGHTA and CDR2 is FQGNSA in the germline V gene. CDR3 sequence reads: CASSRMGGADTQYF. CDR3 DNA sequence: TGTGCCAGCAGCCGGATGGGGGGCGCAGATACGCAGTATTTT. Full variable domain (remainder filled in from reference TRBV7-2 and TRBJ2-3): GAGVSQSPSNKVTEKGKDVELRCDPISGHTALYWYRQSLGQGLEFLIYFQGNSAPDKSGLPSDRFSAERTGGSVSTLTIQRTQQEDSAVYLCASSRMGGADTQYFGPGTRLTVL.

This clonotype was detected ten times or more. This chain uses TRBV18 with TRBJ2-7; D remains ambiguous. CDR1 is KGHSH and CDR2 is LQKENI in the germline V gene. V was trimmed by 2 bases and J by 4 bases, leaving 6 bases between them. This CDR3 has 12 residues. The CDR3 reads CASSPSDYEQYF. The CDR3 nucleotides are TGTGCCAGCTCACCATCCGATTACGAGCAGTACTTC.